The source of this T cell receptor beta chain is a study of somatic mutations in cytotoxic T cells in rheumatoid arthritis. Study as a whole: Flow cytometric sorting isolated some V beta antibody-stained T-cell populations at nearly 100% purity, and among them were V beta1+ cells that underwent TCRB sequencing. Overall study findings and caveats: Within 8 of 65 patients, the single biggest CD8+ clone made up more than 20% of CD8+ cells.

Sequenced by immunoSEQ multiplex PCR; TCRdb stores in-frame clones only, minus some. This sample carries around 12,000 clones, 79% of them seen once, and the ten largest clones take around a third. Germline-derived CDR1 and CDR2 are SGDLS and YYNGEE. V was clipped by 3 bases and J by 4 bases; unmatched bases: 7. The CDR3 runs 16 residues. As regards this clone: The antigen remains undetermined.

Input material: CD8+ T cells sorted from blood. V gene TRBV9 combines with J gene TRBJ2-1, with 10 bases that match TRBD2. The source of this sequence is an adult with rheumatoid arthritis. CDR3 DNA: TGTGCCAGCAGCGCCACCGGGACTAGCGTATACAATGAGCAGTTCTTC. This gives the protein CASSATGTSVYNEQFF.